This T cell receptor (beta chain) was retrieved from a study of cytomegalovirus exposure and HLA in healthy donors. Across the study: There were 300 to 400 genotyped donors. Of these, roughly 82% fell in the genetic ancestry cluster associated with self-reported Caucasian donors. Study findings and constraints: Clonal expansion, a later analysis showed, was greater in HLA-associated TCR beta chains than in equally common others.

This CDR3 is built from 18 residues. The V gene end was trimmed by 7 bases and the J gene end by 0 bases; junction bases not matched to a gene: 14. Germline V gives CDR1 SEHNR, CDR2 FQNEAQ (reference sequence). Primers included in the PCR were 60 Vbeta and 13 Jbeta primers. TCRdb's copy holds only in-frame clones and misses some; the assay was immunoSEQ multiplex PCR. The data contain about 170,000 clones, around 74% of them singletons. Notes on this clone: Its matching antigen is unknown.

The specimen was PBMCs. The gene calls are TRBV7-9 and TRBJ2-1; 8 nucleotides agree with TRBD2. This TCR was sampled from a female donor in good health and CMV-seronegative. The CDR3 region has the DNA TGTGCCAGCACCTCCCTCGGAACTAGCGGCGACTCCTACAATGAGCAGTTCTTC. Translation gives CASTSLGTSGDSYNEQFF.